What follows are 3 T cell receptor beta chains derived from one specimen sequenced in a study of blood T cell repertoires in COVID-19. The table came from immunoSEQ multiplex PCR; TCRdb's copy has only in-frame clones and leaves some out. Counted here are 150,000 to 190,000 clones, roughly four fifths occurring once; the ten biggest clones make up about 4%. The sample comprised peripheral blood. These receptors all stem from a woman aged 80 or over with acute or convalescent COVID-19.

The rearrangement links TRBV6-1 to TRBJ2-2; D unresolved. The CDR3 consists of 16 residues. Germline-derived CDR1 and CDR2 are MNHNS and SASEGT. V dropped 2 bases and J dropped 0 bases, with 10 bases sitting between them. The DNA of the CDR3 is TGTGCCAGCAGTGAATTATCAGGAACGAACACCGGGGAGCTGTTTTTT. Amino acids: CASSELSGTNTGELFF.

This clone was detected a few times. The chain combines TRBV2 with TRBJ2-2; 9 positions agree with TRBD1. The CDR3 has 15 residues. V trimming: 7 bases; J trimming: 3 bases; junction bases outside the gene matches: 6. CDR1 and CDR2 (germline): SNHLY, FYNNEI. This chain's CDR3 is CASNGQGLDTGELFF. The CDR3 DNA follows: TGTGCCAGCAACGGACAGGGGCTGGACACCGGGGAGCTGTTTTTT. Full variable domain (outside the CDR3, taken from reference TRBV2 and TRBJ2-2): EPEVTQTPSHQVTQMGQEVILRCVPISNHLYFYWYRQILGQKVEFLVSFYNNEISEKSEIFDDQFSVERPDGSNFTLKIRSTKLEDSAMYFCASNGQGLDTGELFFGEGSRLTVL.

This CDR3 is CASSQDPGGAFGYTF. Here the CDR3 DNA reads TGCGCCAGCAGCCAAGATCCAGGGGGCGCGTTTGGCTACACCTTC. The V gene is TRBV4-1, the J gene TRBJ1-2, with 8 bases fitting TRBD1. The CDR3 is made up of 15 amino acids. V lost 0 bases to trimming and J lost 7 bases; unmatched junction nucleotides: 7. CDR1 and CDR2 from the germline V gene are MGHRA and YSYEKL.